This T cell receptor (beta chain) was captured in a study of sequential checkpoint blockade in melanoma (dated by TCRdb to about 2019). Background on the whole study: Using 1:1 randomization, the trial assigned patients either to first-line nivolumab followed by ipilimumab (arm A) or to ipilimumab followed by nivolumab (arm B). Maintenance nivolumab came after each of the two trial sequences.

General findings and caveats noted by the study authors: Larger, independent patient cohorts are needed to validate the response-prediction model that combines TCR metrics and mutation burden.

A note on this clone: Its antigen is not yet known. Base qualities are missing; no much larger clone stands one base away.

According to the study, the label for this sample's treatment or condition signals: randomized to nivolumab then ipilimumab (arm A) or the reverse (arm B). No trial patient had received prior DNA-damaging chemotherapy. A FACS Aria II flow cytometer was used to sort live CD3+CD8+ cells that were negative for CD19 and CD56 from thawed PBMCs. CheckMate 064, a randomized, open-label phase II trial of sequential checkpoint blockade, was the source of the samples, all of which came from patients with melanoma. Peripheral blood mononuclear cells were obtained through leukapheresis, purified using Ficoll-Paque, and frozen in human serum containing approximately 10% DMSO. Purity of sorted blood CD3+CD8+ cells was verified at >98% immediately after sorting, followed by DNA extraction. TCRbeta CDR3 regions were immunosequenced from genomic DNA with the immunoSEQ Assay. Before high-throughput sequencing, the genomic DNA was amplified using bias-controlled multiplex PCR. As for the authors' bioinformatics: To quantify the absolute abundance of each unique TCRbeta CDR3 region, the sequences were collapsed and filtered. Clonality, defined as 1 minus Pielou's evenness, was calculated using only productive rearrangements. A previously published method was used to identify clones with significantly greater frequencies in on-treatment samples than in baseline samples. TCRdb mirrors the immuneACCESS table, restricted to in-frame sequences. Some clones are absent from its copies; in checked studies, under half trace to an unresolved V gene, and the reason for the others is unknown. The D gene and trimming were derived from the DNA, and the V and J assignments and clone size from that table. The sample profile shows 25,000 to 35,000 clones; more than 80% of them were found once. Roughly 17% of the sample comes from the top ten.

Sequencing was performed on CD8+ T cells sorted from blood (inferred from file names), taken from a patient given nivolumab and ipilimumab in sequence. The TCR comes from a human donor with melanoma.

The CDR3 sequence is CASSKLPAYEQYF. The nucleotide sequence is given as TGTGCCAGCAGCAAACTACCAGCCTACGAGCAGTACTTC. The chain uses TRBV7-9 and TRBJ2-7, with no confidently assigned D gene. Trimming at the junction amounts to 5 bases on V and 2 bases on J, and the germline ends lie 10 bases apart. From a lookup of the germline V gene (reference sequence), CDR1 and CDR2 are SEHNR and FQNEAQ. The CDR3, from cysteine to phenylalanine, totals 13 residues. Only the CDR3 DNA is retained, 39 bases long and in frame from the first base.